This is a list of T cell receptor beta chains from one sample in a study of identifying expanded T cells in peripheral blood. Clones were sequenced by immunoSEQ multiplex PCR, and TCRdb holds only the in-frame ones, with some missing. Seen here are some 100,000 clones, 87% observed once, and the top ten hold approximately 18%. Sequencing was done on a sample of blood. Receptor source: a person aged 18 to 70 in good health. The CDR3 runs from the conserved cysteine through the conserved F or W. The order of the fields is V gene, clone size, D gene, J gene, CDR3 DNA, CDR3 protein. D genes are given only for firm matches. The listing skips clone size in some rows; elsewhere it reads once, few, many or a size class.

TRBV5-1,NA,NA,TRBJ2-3,TGCGCCAGCAGCTTGTTCGGGGGACTCACAGATACGCAGTATTTT,CASSLFGGLTDTQYF
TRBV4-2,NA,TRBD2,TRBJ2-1,TGTGCCAGCAGCCAGATAGCGGGGGTGAATGAGCAGTTCTTC,CASSQIAGVNEQFF
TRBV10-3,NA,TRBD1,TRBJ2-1,TGTGCCATAGGGGGCCGGGATGAGCAGTTCTTC,CAIGGRDEQFF
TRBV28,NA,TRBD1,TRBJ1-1,TGTGCCAGCAGTTTAAGGGGGCAGGGGGGATTGAGTACTGAAGCTTTCTTT,CASSLRGQGGLSTEAFF
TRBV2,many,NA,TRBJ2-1,TGTGCCAGCAGTGAAGGTACCCTCTCCTACAATGAGCAGTTCTTC,CASSEGTLSYNEQFF
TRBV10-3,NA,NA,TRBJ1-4,TGTGCCATCAGTGAGCGTCAGCGTAATGAAAAACTGTTTTTT,CAISERQRNEKLFF
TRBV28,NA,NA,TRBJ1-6,TGTGCCAGCAGTTATAGCTCCTATAATTCACCCCTCCACTTT,CASSYSSYNSPLHF
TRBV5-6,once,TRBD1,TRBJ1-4,TGTGCCAGCAGCTTAGGGGGCGAAACGGCTAATGAAAAACTGTTTTTT,CASSLGGETANEKLFF
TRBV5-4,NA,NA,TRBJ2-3,TGTGCCAGCAGTTGGGCAGATACGCAGTATTTT,CASSWADTQYF
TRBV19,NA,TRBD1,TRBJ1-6,TGTGCCAGTGGGGACAGGCGAAGTTCACCCCTCCACTTT,CASGDRRSSPLHF
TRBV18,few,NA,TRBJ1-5,TGTGCCAGCTCACCTTACCCGGGGATCGATCAGCCCCAGCATTTT,CASSPYPGIDQPQHF
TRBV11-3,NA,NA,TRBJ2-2,TGTGCCAGCAGCTTAGAAGACGTCTATGGCACCGGGGAGCTGTTTTTT,CASSLEDVYGTGELFF
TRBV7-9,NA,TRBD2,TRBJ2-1,TGTGCCAGCAGCTCCCCCGGGACTAGCGTCACTAGCTCCTACAATGAGCAGTTCTTC,CASSSPGTSVTSSYNEQFF
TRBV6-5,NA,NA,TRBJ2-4,TGTGCCAGCAAAGCACCGGGGGGCAACATTCAGTACTTC,CASKAPGGNIQYF
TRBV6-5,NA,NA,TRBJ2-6,TGTGCCAGCAGTTCGACAGGCCGCTCTGGGGCCAACGTCCTGACTTTC,CASSSTGRSGANVLTF
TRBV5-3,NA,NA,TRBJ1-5,TGTGCCAGAAGCCGGAAGGGAGGAAACAGGGCCCAGCATTTT,CARSRKGGNRAQHF
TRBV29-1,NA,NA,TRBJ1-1,TGCAGCGTCCGACCCTTGGGGAACACTGAAGCTTTCTTT,CSVRPLGNTEAFF
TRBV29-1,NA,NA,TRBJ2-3,TGCAGCGCCTCTAGCACAGATACGCAGTATTTT,CSASSTDTQYF
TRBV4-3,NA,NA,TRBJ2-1,TGCGCCAGCAGCCAAGAAACGTCTGGGGCCCACAATGAGCAGTTCTTC,CASSQETSGAHNEQFF
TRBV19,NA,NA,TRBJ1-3,TGTGCCAGTAGGAGCTTCTCTGGAAACACCATATATTTT,CASRSFSGNTIYF
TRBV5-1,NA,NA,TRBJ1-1,TGCGCCAGCGGGCGTAGGGCAATAGGAGACACTGAAGCTTTCTTT,CASGRRAIGDTEAFF
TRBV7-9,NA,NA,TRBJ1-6,TGTGCCAGCAGCTTAGGCAGGGACCCTTCACCCCTCCACTTT,CASSLGRDPSPLHF
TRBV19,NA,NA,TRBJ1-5,TGTGCCAGTAGTATAGCGCCCAGGACCGGGGGCTCTATATGGCCCCAGCATTTT,CASSIAPRTGGSIWPQHF
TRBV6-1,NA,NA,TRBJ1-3,TGTGCCAGCAGTGGTTGGGGATGGTCTGGAAACACCATATATTTT,CASSGWGWSGNTIYF
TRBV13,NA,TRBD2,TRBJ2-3,TGTGCCAGCAGCGGCGCGGGGGGCCTCACAGATACGCAGTATTTT,CASSGAGGLTDTQYF
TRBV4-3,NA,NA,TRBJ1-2,TGCGCCAGCAGCCAAGATTTACTAACAGCGTATGGCTACACCTTC,CASSQDLLTAYGYTF
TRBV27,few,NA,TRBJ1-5,TGTGCCAGCAGTCATAACCACAATCAGCCCCAGCATTTT,CASSHNHNQPQHF
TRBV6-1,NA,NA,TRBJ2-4,TGTGCCAGCCGGACAACAGGGATGGCCAAAAACATTCAGTACTTC,CASRTTGMAKNIQYF
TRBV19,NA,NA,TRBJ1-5,TGTGCCAGTAGTCCCGGACAGAGCAATCAGCCCCAGCATTTT,CASSPGQSNQPQHF
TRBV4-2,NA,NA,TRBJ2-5,TGTGCCAGCAGCCAAGCAGAGACCCAGTACTTC,CASSQAETQYF
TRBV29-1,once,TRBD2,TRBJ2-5,TGCAGCGTTGACGGAGGCGGGGGGGCTCGGACCCAGTACTTC,CSVDGGGGARTQYF
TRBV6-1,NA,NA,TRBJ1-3,TGTGCCAGCTTTGAGGGGGTCTCTGGAAACACCATATATTTT,CASFEGVSGNTIYF
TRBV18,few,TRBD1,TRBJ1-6,TGTGCCAGCTCACCACGACAGGGACAGAATTCACCCCTCCACTTT,CASSPRQGQNSPLHF
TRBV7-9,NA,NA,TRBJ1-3,TGTGCCAGCAGCTTCGGCGGGCGGGGGCTCAAAACCATATATTTT,CASSFGGRGLKTIYF
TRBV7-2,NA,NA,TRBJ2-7,TGTGCCAGCAGCCAAAACAGGGTGGGCGAGCAGTACTTC,CASSQNRVGEQYF
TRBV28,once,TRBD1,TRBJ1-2,TGTGCCAGCAGTTCGGGACAGGGGAGTTATGGCTACACCTTC,CASSSGQGSYGYTF
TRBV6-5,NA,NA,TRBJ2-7,TGTGCCAGCAGTAGTGGGCAATGGGAGCAGTACTTC,CASSSGQWEQYF
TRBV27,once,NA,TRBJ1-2,TGTGCCAGCAGTTCCCGGGGAAGTTATGGCTACACCTTC,CASSSRGSYGYTF
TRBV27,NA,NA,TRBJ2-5,TGTGCCAGCAGTTTCCCGCCCCCTGGACATTGGCAGGGCTACCAAGAGACCCAGTACTTC,CASSFPPPGHWQGYQETQYF
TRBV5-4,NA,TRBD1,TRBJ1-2,TGTGCCAGCAGCTTGGGGGGCAGGGGGACGGAGGGCTACACCTTC,CASSLGGRGTEGYTF
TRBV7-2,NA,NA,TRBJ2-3,TGTGCCAGCAGCCCAGGCGGACCTAGCACAGATACGCAGTATTTT,CASSPGGPSTDTQYF
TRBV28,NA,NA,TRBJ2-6,TGTGCCAGCAGTTTATGGGGGCAGCATGGCTCTGGGGCCAACGTCCTGACTTTC,CASSLWGQHGSGANVLTF
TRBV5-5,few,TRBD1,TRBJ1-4,TGTGCCAGCAGCCAGGTAGGGTCCAGGGGGTCGCCTAATGAAAAACTGTTTTTT,CASSQVGSRGSPNEKLFF
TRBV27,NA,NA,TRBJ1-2,TGTGCCAGCAGGCCCAACTGGGACAAGGTACACTATGGCTACACCTTC,CASRPNWDKVHYGYTF
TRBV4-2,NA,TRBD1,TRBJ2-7,TGTGCCAGCAGCCAAGAGGAGAGACAGGGTGCCTACGAGCAGTACTTC,CASSQEERQGAYEQYF
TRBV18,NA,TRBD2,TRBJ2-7,TGTGCCAGCTCATTCGGACTAGCGGGGACTTACGAGCAGTACTTC,CASSFGLAGTYEQYF
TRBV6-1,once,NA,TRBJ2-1,TGTGCCAGCAGTGAGTTGCCTCTCGGGATCAATGAGCAGTTCTTC,CASSELPLGINEQFF
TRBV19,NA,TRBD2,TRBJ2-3,TGTGCCAGTAGTACCGGCCCCTCCGGGAGGTGGACAGATACGCAGTATTTT,CASSTGPSGRWTDTQYF
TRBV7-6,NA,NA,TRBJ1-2,TGTGCCAGCAGCGCCGGGCTAGTCGCTTTATATGGCTACACCTTC,CASSAGLVALYGYTF
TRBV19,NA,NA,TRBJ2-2,TGTGCCAGTCAAGGGGCCCACTTAAACACCGGGGAGCTGTTTTTT,CASQGAHLNTGELFF
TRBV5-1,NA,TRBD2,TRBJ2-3,TGCGCCAGCAGCTTGGGCTCTAGCGGGGACACAGATACGCAGTATTTT,CASSLGSSGDTDTQYF
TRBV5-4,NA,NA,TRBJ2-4,TGTGCCAGCAGCTTGGTAGGGAAAAACATTCAGTACTTC,CASSLVGKNIQYF
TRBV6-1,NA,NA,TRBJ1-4,TGTGCCAGCAGTGTTACCGGGACGCAAGAAAAACTGTTTTTT,CASSVTGTQEKLFF
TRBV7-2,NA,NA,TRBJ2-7,TGTGCCAGCAGCTCCGAGGTACGCGGAGCCACCTACGAGCAGTACTTC,CASSSEVRGATYEQYF
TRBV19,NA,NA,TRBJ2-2,TGTGCCAGTAGTTCCTACAGGGTTGTCGGGGAGCTGTTTTTT,CASSSYRVVGELFF
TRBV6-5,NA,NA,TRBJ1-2,TGTGCCAGCAGCGCCCTAGCGAGGGAATATGGCTACACCTTC,CASSALAREYGYTF
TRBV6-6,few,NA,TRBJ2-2,TGTGCCAGCAAATCCCCCGGGGAGCTGTTTTTT,CASKSPGELFF